Listed below are T cell receptor beta chains from one sample, sequenced in a study of cytomegalovirus exposure and HLA in healthy donors. Clones were read by immunoSEQ multiplex PCR, and TCRdb kept only the in-frame ones, dropping some. The data hold some 120,000 clones, with more than 70% observed a single time. Source material: PBMCs. Receptor source: a woman in her 30s in good health and CMV-seropositive. Each CDR3 is given with its conserved first and last residue. Fields, in order: D gene, V gene, clone size, J gene, CDR3 DNA, CDR3 protein. D genes are given only for firm matches. A row's size may be missing; if present it is once, few, many or a size class.

D: NA
V: TRBV27
size: NA
J: TRBJ1-2
DNA: TGTGCCAGCAGTTTGGCCTACAGTAATAACTATGGCTACACCTTC
CDR3: CASSLAYSNNYGYTF

D: NA
V: TRBV6-1
size: NA
J: TRBJ1-1
DNA: TGTGCCAGCAGTGAAGGGGGGCGGGGGACTGAAGCTTTCTTT
CDR3: CASSEGGRGTEAFF

D: TRBD1
V: TRBV2
size: NA
J: TRBJ2-7
DNA: TGTGCCAGCAGGGGGACAGGGGGGCCCTACTACGAGCAGTACTTC
CDR3: CASRGTGGPYYEQYF

D: TRBD2
V: TRBV5-6
size: NA
J: TRBJ2-1
DNA: TGTGCCAGCAGCTCCCAGACTAGCGGGGAGCAGTTCTTC
CDR3: CASSSQTSGEQFF

D: TRBD2
V: TRBV11-2
size: NA
J: TRBJ2-5
DNA: TGTGCCAGCAGCCGGGGGGGCTCCTTCGAGACCCAGTACTTC
CDR3: CASSRGGSFETQYF

D: TRBD1
V: TRBV5-5
size: once
J: TRBJ2-7
DNA: TGTGCCAGCAGCCCTAGGACAGGGCTCTACGAGCAGTACTTC
CDR3: CASSPRTGLYEQYF

D: TRBD2
V: TRBV4-1
size: NA
J: TRBJ2-7
DNA: TGCGCCAGCAGCCAAGAGCTAGCGGGGGGCTACGAGCAGTACTTC
CDR3: CASSQELAGGYEQYF

D: NA
V: TRBV30
size: NA
J: TRBJ1-2
DNA: TGTGCCTGGAGTCGGGTAGCTAACTATGGCTACACCTTC
CDR3: CAWSRVANYGYTF

D: NA
V: TRBV5-1
size: NA
J: TRBJ1-1
DNA: TGCGCCAGCAGCCTCGGGGGGGTTAAGGCTTTCTTT
CDR3: CASSLGGVKAFF

D: NA
V: TRBV5-8
size: NA
J: TRBJ2-1
DNA: TGTGCCAGCAGCCCAGATCCTTACAATGAGCAGTTCTTC
CDR3: CASSPDPYNEQFF

D: NA
V: TRBV19
size: NA
J: TRBJ2-5
DNA: TGTGCCAGTAGTATGGGCCTACAGGGAAAAGAGACCCAGTACTTC
CDR3: CASSMGLQGKETQYF

D: NA
V: TRBV5-8
size: NA
J: TRBJ1-2
DNA: TGTGCCAGCAGCTTGGGGGGCAATGGCTACACCTTC
CDR3: CASSLGGNGYTF

D: NA
V: TRBV7-8
size: NA
J: TRBJ2-1
DNA: TGTGCCAGCAGCGCGAACTACAATGAGCAGTTCTTC
CDR3: CASSANYNEQFF

D: TRBD1
V: TRBV25-1
size: NA
J: TRBJ1-2
DNA: TGTGCCAGCAGTGAGGCAGGGGGCTGGGGCTACACCTTC
CDR3: CASSEAGGWGYTF

D: NA
V: TRBV6-1
size: NA
J: TRBJ1-6
DNA: TGTGCCAGCAGTTATGTGAATTCACCCCTCCACTTT
CDR3: CASSYVNSPLHF

D: NA
V: TRBV2
size: NA
J: TRBJ1-6
DNA: TGTGCCAGCAGTCCACCGACCCGGGAGGGATCACCCCTCCACTTT
CDR3: CASSPPTREGSPLHF

D: NA
V: TRBV19
size: NA
J: TRBJ2-2
DNA: TGTGCCAGTAGGACCGACAGTGCCACCGGGGAGCTGTTTTTT
CDR3: CASRTDSATGELFF

D: TRBD2
V: TRBV5-4
size: NA
J: TRBJ2-1
DNA: TGTGCCAGCAGTTTTCGGGGGGACTCCTACAATGAGCAGTTCTTC
CDR3: CASSFRGDSYNEQFF

D: NA
V: TRBV30
size: NA
J: TRBJ1-3
DNA: TGTGCCTGGAGTGTACTGGGAAACACCATATATTTT
CDR3: CAWSVLGNTIYF

D: NA
V: TRBV6-5
size: NA
J: TRBJ1-1
DNA: TGTGCCAGCAGCCTAGGGACACTGAACACTGAAGCTTTCTTT
CDR3: CASSLGTLNTEAFF

D: NA
V: TRBV5-4
size: NA
J: TRBJ2-7
DNA: TGTGCCAGCAGCCTCGACAGCTACCGCGAGCAGTACTTC
CDR3: CASSLDSYREQYF

D: NA
V: TRBV14
size: NA
J: TRBJ2-5
DNA: TGTGCCAGCAGCCAAGATCAGGCGAGGGCCCAGTACTTC
CDR3: CASSQDQARAQYF

D: NA
V: TRBV5-1
size: NA
J: TRBJ1-4
DNA: TGCGCCAGCAGCTTGGCGGGGAGCGGGAATGAAAAACTGTTTTTT
CDR3: CASSLAGSGNEKLFF

D: NA
V: TRBV5-6
size: NA
J: TRBJ2-7
DNA: TGTGCCAGCAGCCGACAGCACTCCTACGAGCAGTACTTC
CDR3: CASSRQHSYEQYF

D: NA
V: TRBV14
size: NA
J: TRBJ1-2
DNA: TGTGCCAGCAGCCAACAGGGGTATGGCTACACCTTC
CDR3: CASSQQGYGYTF

D: TRBD1
V: TRBV5-1
size: NA
J: TRBJ1-2
DNA: TGCGCCAGCAGCTTGGAAGGACAGGGTTTTAGTGGCTACACCTTC
CDR3: CASSLEGQGFSGYTF

D: NA
V: TRBV7-6
size: NA
J: TRBJ1-4
DNA: TGTGCCAGCAGCTTAGGGCGGCCCCTGGGTAGTGAAAAACTGTTTTTT
CDR3: CASSLGRPLGSEKLFF

D: TRBD2
V: TRBV28
size: NA
J: TRBJ2-1
DNA: TGTGCCAGCAGCATTCTAGCGGGAGGTTGGAATGAGCAGTTCTTC
CDR3: CASSILAGGWNEQFF

D: NA
V: TRBV1
size: NA
J: TRBJ1-2
DNA: TGCACCAGCAGCCAAGTACAGGATGGCTACACCTTC
CDR3: CTSSQVQDGYTF

D: NA
V: TRBV5-1
size: NA
J: TRBJ2-7
DNA: TGCGCCAGCAGCTTGGCCCCCCAGGACGAGCAGTACTTC
CDR3: CASSLAPQDEQYF

D: NA
V: TRBV10-3
size: NA
J: TRBJ2-1
DNA: TGTGCCATCAGTGTCACAGCTTACAATGAGCAGTTCTTC
CDR3: CAISVTAYNEQFF

D: NA
V: TRBV7-9
size: NA
J: TRBJ1-5
DNA: TGTGCCAGCAGATCAGGGCTCAATCAGCCCCAGCATTTT
CDR3: CASRSGLNQPQHF

D: TRBD1
V: TRBV15
size: NA
J: TRBJ1-5
DNA: TGTGCCACCAGCAGTGGGACAGGGGGAGGGAATCAGCCCCAGCATTTT
CDR3: CATSSGTGGGNQPQHF

D: NA
V: TRBV29-1
size: NA
J: TRBJ2-1
DNA: TGCAGCGTGCCCCCGGGGGGCGGGGCCTCAACCTTGCCTTACAATGAGCAGTTCTTC
CDR3: CSVPPGGGASTLPYNEQFF

D: NA
V: TRBV11-3
size: NA
J: TRBJ1-5
DNA: TGTGCCAGCAGCTTAGATAACAGGAAGGTAGGTCAGCCCCAGCATTTT
CDR3: CASSLDNRKVGQPQHF

D: TRBD2
V: TRBV5-6
size: NA
J: TRBJ2-1
DNA: TGTGCCAGCAGCACCCGGACTAGCGGCCCTACAGGTGAGCAGTTCTTC
CDR3: CASSTRTSGPTGEQFF

D: TRBD2
V: TRBV11-3
size: NA
J: TRBJ2-3
DNA: TGTGCCAGCAGCTTAAGGACTAGCGGGACTAGCACAGATACGCAGTATTTT
CDR3: CASSLRTSGTSTDTQYF

D: NA
V: TRBV5-4
size: NA
J: TRBJ2-5
DNA: TGTGCCAGCAGCTTGGGGGGGGGACAATTCCAAGAGACCCAGTACTTC
CDR3: CASSLGGGQFQETQYF

D: NA
V: TRBV5-6
size: NA
J: TRBJ2-5
DNA: TGTGCCAGCAGCTTGGCAACGGGAGAGACCCAGTACTTC
CDR3: CASSLATGETQYF

D: NA
V: TRBV30
size: NA
J: TRBJ1-1
DNA: TGTGCCTGGAGTGCCCAGAGGACTGAAGCTTTCTTT
CDR3: CAWSAQRTEAFF

D: TRBD2
V: TRBV9
size: NA
J: TRBJ2-3
DNA: TGTGCCAGCAGCCCCCGGGGGGGGGCCCCAGATACGCAGTATTTT
CDR3: CASSPRGGAPDTQYF

D: NA
V: TRBV5-6
size: NA
J: TRBJ2-3
DNA: TGTGCCAGCAGTCTTAGCACAGATACGCAGTATTTT
CDR3: CASSLSTDTQYF